Listed here is a single T cell receptor beta chain. This clonotype was detected many times. The antigen it binds to is not known. Within one base of it there is no much larger clone, and no base qualities were kept. This entry comes from a study of CD8+CD57+ T cells in acquired aplastic anemia (dated by TCRdb to 2017 to 2018). Looking at the study overall: DNA extracted from sorted CD4+ and CD8+ cells had a mean of roughly 3 ug, with a range of 0.2 to 27.4 ug. CD8+CD57+ expansion was defined as a frequency above the mean frequency observed in healthy subjects.

Patients chosen for sequencing had shown expansion of CD8+CD57+ cells by flow cytometry. Every patient had a diagnosis of severe acquired aplastic anemia based on International Study of Aplastic Anemia and Agranulocytosis and Camitta criteria. Patients had received no therapy at the time of blood sampling. In this study, sorted CD4+ and CD8+ T cells from the blood of healthy subjects and of severe aplastic anemia patients had their TCR repertoires deep-sequenced. Patients were enrolled under clinicaltrials.gov protocols 00001620, 01623167, 00001397, 00071045, 00081523 and 00961064 in the USA. Ficoll-Paque density gradient centrifugation was used to isolate peripheral blood mononuclear cells. Before DNA extraction, CD4+ and CD8+ T cells were sorted by FACS or by magnetic beads. TCR beta VDJ combination and CDR3 sequence profiling used genomic DNA as the template. TCR repertoire sequencing was run on an Illumina HiSeq 2000. The study's processing was this. TRBV/TRBJ rearrangement plots, CDR3 size and DJ length profiles, and Simpson's diversity index were used to evaluate the repertoires. The most abundant DNA sequence in the deep sequencing data was taken as the immunodominant clone. CDR3 amino acid sequences were screened for sharing across subjects and were compared with published repertoires and the VDJdb database. Using fastp trimming at Q25 and MiXCR clonotype assembly, TCRdb reanalyzed the public sequencing data and kept in-frame beta chains. Rows are combined by CDR3 protein, so each entry shows the most common genes and DNA. The V and J calls and clone size come from TCRdb's table, not from the authors' own analysis. The sample table records 310,000 or so distinct CDR3 sequences; about 50% of these occur just once. The ten largest clones capture roughly 1.3% of the sample.

Summary of the overall study and its limitations: Between patients and healthy controls, no significant difference in CD8+ Simpson's diversity was found (P=0.060). Around 31 CD8+ CDR3 sequences were shared between patients and controls but appeared highly expressed in patients and within their immunodominant clones.

Taken from the germline V gene, the CDR1 and CDR2 loops are SGHDN and FVKESK. Spanning cysteine to phenylalanine, the CDR3 consists of 15 amino acids. CDR3 DNA is the only sequence kept; it has 45 bases, read in frame from the first base. For this chain, trimming is 3 bases at the V end and 8 bases at the J end, and the number of junction bases without a gene match is 9. The chain uses TRBV14 and TRBJ1-2; TRBD1 matches 10 bases in the middle. Source material: sorted CD4+, CD8+, or CD8+CD57+ T cells (not recorded which) from PBMCs. The TCR originated in a human donor with aplastic anemia. The bases read TGTGCCAGCAGCCACGCCGGGACAGGGGTTTCCGGCTACACCTTC. It codes for CASSHAGTGVSGYTF.